This TCR beta chain originates from a study of naive and memory T cell subsets. Both TRBC1 and TRBC2 were covered by a beta constant-region primer of two equimolar oligonucleotides. TCRdb analysed the UMI-ligation and nested PCR reads with MiXCR anew, one entry per CDR3 protein. The sample holds around 40,000 distinct CDR3 sequences, 13% seen once. With V trimmed by 2 bases and J by 10 bases, 7 bases remained unmatched. Germline V lookup: CDR1 GTSNPN, CDR2 SVGIG (reference sequence). The CDR3 is 13 residues long. The source material was effector memory CD4+ T cells from blood. As to subset: effector memory, CD45RA- CD27-. The source of this sequence is a human donor in good health. The chain uses TRBV30 and TRBJ2-3, with 9 nucleotides matching TRBD2. CDR3 loop: CAWSKGGTSSQYF. CDR3 nucleotide sequence: TGTGCCTGGAGTAAGGGGGGGACTAGCTCGCAGTATTTT.